This TCR beta chain was documented in a study of vaccination and CD4 T cells after COVID-19. Study-level findings and limits: Vaccine-specific clones in convalescent patients were spike mono-reactive in 304 of 307 cases.

On this clonotype itself: Its specificity is not known.

The germline V gene encodes CDR1 MNHNS and CDR2 SASEGT. The V gene end was trimmed by 6 bases and the J gene end by 3 bases; junction bases not matched to a gene: 5. This CDR3 contains 16 residues. Treatment noted: roughly 10-day PBMC culture with coronavirus spike peptide pools or control peptides (ViraFEST assay). Cultured CD4+ T cell DNA underwent sequencing with the Oncomine TCR Beta short-read assay. The source of extracted genomic DNA was cultured CD4+ T cells. One entry per CDR3 protein, called by TCRdb with MiXCR from the PCR reads. Of about 9,600 distinct CDR3 sequences listed, approximately 29% are singletons.

The sequence was collected from a human donor who had recovered from COVID-19. The chain is built from TRBV6-1 and TRBJ2-7, with TRBD2 matching over 16 bases. The sample in question was CD4+ T cells from blood, cultured in vitro, obtained after SARS-CoV-2 vaccination. The DNA for the CDR3 is TGTGCCAGCAGCCCGGGACTAGCGGGAGGGTTCTACGAGCAGTACTTC. Protein sequence: CASSPGLAGGFYEQYF.